Below, 2 T cell receptor beta chains from the same sample are listed, as sequenced in a study of shared clonotypes between healthy human individuals. Naive CD8 cells, CD45RO-negative and positively selected for CCR7, excluded terminally differentiated effector memory CD45RA+ cells. TCRdb's table, derived via immunoSEQ multiplex PCR, lists solely in-frame clones and lacks some. The sample has about 2 million clones, roughly 94% seen once; the top ten hold roughly 1%. Sequenced input: naive CD8+ T cells sorted from blood. These TCRs come from a man between 18 and 35 years old in good health.

The genes are TRBV7-2 and TRBJ1-1; 9 bases are a match to TRBD1. Germline V CDR1 and CDR2: SGHTA, FQGNSA. The CDR3 loop spans 15 amino acids. Trimming took 1 base from V and 7 from J; bases not matched to a gene: 7. The CDR3 coding sequence is TGTGCCAGCAGCTTAGAGGGACAGGGAGGGAATGAAGCTTTCTTT. It encodes CASSLEGQGGNEAFF.

The rearrangement joins TRBV28 to TRBJ2-5, with D perhaps TRBD2 (6 bases). CDR3 size: 14 residues. Germline loops: CDR1 MDHEN, CDR2 SYDVKM. Between the trimmed V and J ends, which lost 8 bases and 1 base, there was a span of 14 bases. This CDR3 is CASSDLGGQETQYF. The CDR3 DNA reads TGTGCCAGCTCGGACCTGGGAGGCCAAGAGACCCAGTACTTC.